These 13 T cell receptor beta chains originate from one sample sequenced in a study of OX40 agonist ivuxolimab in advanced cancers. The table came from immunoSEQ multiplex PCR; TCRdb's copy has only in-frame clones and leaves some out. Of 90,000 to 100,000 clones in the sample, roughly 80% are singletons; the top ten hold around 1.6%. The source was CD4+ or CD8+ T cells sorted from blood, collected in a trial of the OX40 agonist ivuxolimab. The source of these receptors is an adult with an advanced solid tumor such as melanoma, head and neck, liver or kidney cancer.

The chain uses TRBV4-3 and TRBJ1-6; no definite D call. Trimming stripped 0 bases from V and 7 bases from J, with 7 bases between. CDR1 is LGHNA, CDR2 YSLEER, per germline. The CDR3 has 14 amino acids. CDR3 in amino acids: CASSQENSNSPLHF. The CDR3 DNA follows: TGCGCCAGCAGCCAAGAGAACAGCAATTCACCCCTCCACTTT.

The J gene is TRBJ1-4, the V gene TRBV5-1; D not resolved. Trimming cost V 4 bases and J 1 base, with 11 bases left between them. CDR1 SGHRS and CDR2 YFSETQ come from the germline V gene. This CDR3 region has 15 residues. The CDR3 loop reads CASSATPITNEKLFF. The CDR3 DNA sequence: TGCGCCAGCAGCGCGACACCCATAACTAATGAAAAACTGTTTTTT.

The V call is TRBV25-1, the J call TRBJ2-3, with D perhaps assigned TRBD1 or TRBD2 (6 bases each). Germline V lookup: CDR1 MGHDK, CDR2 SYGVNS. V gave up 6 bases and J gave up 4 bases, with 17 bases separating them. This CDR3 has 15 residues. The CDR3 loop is CASSRDSPGADTQYF. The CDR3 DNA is TGTGCCAGCAGCCGGGACTCCCCAGGGGCAGATACGCAGTATTTT.

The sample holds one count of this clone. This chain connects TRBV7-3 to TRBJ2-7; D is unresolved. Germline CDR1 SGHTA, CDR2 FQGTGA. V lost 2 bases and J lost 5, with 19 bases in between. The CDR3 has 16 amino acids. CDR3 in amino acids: CASSLSLVGKGHEQYF. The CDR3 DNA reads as TGTGCCAGCAGCTTATCTTTGGTTGGGAAGGGCCACGAGCAGTACTTC.

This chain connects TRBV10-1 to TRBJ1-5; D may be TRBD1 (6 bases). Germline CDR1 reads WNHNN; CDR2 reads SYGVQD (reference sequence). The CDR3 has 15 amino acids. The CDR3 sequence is CDPDRGTVGGQPQHF. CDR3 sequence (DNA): TGCGACCCGGACCGGGGCACGGTAGGGGGACAGCCCCAGCATTTT.

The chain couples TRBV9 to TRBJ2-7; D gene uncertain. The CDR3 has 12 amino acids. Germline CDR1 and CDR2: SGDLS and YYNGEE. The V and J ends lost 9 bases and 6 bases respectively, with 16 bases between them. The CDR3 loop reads CATPSPPCEQYF. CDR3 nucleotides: TGTGCCACCCCGAGTCCACCATGCGAGCAGTACTTC.

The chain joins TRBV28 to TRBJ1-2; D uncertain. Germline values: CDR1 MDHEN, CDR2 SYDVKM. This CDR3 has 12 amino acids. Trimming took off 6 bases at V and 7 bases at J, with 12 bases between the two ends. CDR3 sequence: CASSSRARGYTF. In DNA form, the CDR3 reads TGTGCCAGCAGCAGCCGGGCGCGTGGCTACACCTTC.

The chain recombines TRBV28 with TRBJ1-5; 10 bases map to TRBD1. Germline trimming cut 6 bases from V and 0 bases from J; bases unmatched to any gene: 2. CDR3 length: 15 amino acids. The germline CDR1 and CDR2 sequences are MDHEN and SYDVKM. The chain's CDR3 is CASSGQGVSNQPQHF. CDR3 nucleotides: TGTGCCAGCAGCGGACAGGGGGTTAGCAATCAGCCCCAGCATTTT.

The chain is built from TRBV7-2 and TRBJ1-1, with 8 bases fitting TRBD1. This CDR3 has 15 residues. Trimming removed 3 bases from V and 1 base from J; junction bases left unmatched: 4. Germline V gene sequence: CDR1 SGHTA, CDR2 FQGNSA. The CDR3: CASSLDRAGNTEAFF. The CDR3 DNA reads TGTGCCAGCAGCTTGGACAGGGCGGGGAACACTGAAGCTTTCTTT.

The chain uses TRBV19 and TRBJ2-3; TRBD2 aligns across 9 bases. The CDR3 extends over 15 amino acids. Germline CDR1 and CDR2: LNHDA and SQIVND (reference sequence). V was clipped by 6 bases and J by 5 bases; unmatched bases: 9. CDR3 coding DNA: TGTGCCAGTAGGGCCGGGAGCGGGGGGCGAGATACGCAGTATTTT. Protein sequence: CASRAGSGGRDTQYF.

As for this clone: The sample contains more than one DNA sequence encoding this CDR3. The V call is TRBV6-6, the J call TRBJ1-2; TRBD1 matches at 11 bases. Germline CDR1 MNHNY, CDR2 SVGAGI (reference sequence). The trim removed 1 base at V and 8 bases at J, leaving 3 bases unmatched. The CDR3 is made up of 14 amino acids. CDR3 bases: TGTGCCAGCAGTTACTTGGGGACAGGGGGAGGCTACACCTTC. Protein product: CASSYLGTGGGYTF.

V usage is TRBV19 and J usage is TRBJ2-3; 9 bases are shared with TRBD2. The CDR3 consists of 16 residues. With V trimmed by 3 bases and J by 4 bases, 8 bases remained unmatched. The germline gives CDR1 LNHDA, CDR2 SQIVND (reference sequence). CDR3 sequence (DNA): TGTGCCAGTAGTATTCGGCGGGGGGGATCGGCAGATACGCAGTATTTT. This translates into CASSIRRGGSADTQYF.

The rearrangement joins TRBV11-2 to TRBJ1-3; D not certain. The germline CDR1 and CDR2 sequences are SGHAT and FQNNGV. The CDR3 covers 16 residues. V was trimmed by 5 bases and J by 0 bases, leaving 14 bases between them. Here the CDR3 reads CASSARTASSGNTIYF. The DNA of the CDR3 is TGTGCCAGCAGCGCCAGGACGGCAAGCTCTGGAAACACCATATATTTT.